This T cell receptor beta chain was sequenced in a study of regulatory T cells in long-lasting Graves disease. Broader study findings: Persistent Graves' patients showed less TCR diversity than newly diagnosed ones.

According to the study, TCR beta libraries were built with iRepertoire HTBI primers and CDR3-region Arm-PCR. TCRdb ran MiXCR on the multiplex PCR reads and lists one entry per CDR3 protein. The profile shows about 660,000 distinct CDR3 sequences, 25% to 30% of them singletons. The sample holds a few counts of this clonotype. The antigen is not known. Per germline, CDR1 LGHNA and CDR2 YNFKEQ. The CDR3 sequence is 15 residues long. The ends lost 2 bases at V and 5 bases at J; junction bases unmatched: 3. Time point of the sample: persistent/refractory GD, antithyroid drugs over 5 years with positive TRAb. The TCR library was prepared using RNA isolated from PBMCs. Patients came from an endocrinology department in Xi'an, China.

Sample: peripheral blood mononuclear cells (PBMCs), taken when the disease was refractory, from a patient treated with antithyroid drugs. The chain employs TRBV4-2 and TRBJ2-7, with 13 bases aligning to TRBD2. This clonotype was sampled from a female donor with Graves disease. CDR3 nucleotide sequence: TGTGCCAGCAGCCAACCCGGGACTAGCGGGAACGAGCAGTACTTC. Protein: CASSQPGTSGNEQYF.